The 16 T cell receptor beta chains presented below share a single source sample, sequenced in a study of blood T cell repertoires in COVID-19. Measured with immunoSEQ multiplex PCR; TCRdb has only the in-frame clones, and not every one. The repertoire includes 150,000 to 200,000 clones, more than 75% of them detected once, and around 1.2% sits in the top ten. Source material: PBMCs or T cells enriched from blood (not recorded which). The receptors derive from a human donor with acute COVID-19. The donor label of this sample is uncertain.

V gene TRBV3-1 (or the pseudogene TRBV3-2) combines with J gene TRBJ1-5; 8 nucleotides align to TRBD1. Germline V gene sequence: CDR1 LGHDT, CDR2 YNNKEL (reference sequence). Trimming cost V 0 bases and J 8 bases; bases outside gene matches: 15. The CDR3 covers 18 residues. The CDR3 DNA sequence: TGTGCCAGCAGCCAAGATATTCCGGGACAGGCCATTTCAAAGCCCCAGCATTTT. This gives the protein CASSQDIPGQAISKPQHF.

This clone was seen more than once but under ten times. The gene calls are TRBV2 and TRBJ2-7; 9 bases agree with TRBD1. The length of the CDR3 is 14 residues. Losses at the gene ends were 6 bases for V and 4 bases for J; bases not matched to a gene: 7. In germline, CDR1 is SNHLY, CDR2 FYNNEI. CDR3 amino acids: CASRAGQGGYEQYF. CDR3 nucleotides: TGTGCCAGCAGAGCGGGACAGGGAGGGTACGAGCAGTACTTC.

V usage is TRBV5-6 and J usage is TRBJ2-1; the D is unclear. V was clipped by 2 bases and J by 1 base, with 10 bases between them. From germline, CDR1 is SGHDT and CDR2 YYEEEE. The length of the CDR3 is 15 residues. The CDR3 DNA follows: TGTGCCAGCAGCTTTGCAGGCTCATCCTACAATGAGCAGTTCTTC. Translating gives CASSFAGSSYNEQFF.

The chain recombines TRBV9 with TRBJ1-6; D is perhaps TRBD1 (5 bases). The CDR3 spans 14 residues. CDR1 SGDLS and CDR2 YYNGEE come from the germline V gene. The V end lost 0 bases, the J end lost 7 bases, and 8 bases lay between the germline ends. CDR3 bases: TGTGCCAGCAGCGTAGGGCAGGGAAATTCACCCCTCCACTTT. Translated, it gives CASSVGQGNSPLHF.

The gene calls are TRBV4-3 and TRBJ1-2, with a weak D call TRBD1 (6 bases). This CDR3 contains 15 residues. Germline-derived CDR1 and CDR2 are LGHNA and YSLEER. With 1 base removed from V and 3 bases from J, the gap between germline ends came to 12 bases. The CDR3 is CASSQVTHRDYGYTF. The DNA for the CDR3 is TGCGCCAGCAGCCAAGTTACCCACAGGGACTATGGCTACACCTTC.

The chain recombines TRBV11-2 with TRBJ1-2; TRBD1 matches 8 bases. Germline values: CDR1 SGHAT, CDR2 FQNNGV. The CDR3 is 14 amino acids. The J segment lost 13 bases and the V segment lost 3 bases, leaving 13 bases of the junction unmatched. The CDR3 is CASSFATGGVDFTF. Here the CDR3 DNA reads TGTGCCAGCAGCTTTGCCACAGGGGGTGTAGATTTCACCTTC.

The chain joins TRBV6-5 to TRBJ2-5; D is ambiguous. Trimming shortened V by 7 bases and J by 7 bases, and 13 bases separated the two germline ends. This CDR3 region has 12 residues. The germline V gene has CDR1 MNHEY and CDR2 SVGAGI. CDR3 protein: CASTPKSGTQYF. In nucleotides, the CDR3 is TGTGCCAGCACTCCTAAATCGGGGACCCAGTACTTC.

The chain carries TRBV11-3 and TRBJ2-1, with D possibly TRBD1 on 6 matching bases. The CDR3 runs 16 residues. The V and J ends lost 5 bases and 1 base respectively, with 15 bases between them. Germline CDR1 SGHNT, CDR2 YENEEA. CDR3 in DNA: TGTGCCAGCAGCGGGCCTGGGGGCGGTTCCTACAATGAGCAGTTCTTC. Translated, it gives CASSGPGGGSYNEQFF.

In DNA form, the CDR3 reads TGTGCCAGCAGTGAAGCGCGGAAGACTAGCGGTTTCTCCTACAATGAGCAGTTCTTC. Translating gives CASSEARKTSGFSYNEQFF. The chain uses TRBV2 and TRBJ2-1; 9 bases agree with TRBD2. From germline, CDR1 is SNHLY and CDR2 FYNNEI. The CDR3 consists of 19 residues. Trimming removed 0 bases from V and 0 bases from J; junction bases left unmatched: 9.

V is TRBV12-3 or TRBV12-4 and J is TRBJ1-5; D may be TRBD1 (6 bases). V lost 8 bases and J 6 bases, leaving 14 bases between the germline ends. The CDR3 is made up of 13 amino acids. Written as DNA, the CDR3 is TGTGCCAGCGTGGGGGGGGCCGGTCAGCCCCAGCATTTT. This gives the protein CASVGGAGQPQHF.

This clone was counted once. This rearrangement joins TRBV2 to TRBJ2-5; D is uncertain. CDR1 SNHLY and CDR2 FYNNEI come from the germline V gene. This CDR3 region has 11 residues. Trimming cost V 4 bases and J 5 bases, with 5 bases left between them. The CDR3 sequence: CASSAPETQYF. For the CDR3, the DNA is TGTGCCAGCAGTGCCCCGGAGACCCAGTACTTC.

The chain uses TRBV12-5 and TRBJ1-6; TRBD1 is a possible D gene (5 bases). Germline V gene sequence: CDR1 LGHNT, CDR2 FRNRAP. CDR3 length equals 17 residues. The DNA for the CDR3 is TGTGCCGCTAGTGGCTTGGAGGGGAGCTCCTATAATTCACCCCTCCACTTT. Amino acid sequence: CAASGLEGSSYNSPLHF.

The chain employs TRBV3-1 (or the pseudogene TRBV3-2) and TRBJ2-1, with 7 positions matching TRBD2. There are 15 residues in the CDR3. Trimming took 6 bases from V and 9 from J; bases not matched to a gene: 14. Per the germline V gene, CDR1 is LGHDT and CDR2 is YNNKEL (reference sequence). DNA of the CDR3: TGTGCCAGCAGTTATGGGAGCGGGGAATACCTTGAGCAGTTCTTC. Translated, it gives CASSYGSGEYLEQFF.

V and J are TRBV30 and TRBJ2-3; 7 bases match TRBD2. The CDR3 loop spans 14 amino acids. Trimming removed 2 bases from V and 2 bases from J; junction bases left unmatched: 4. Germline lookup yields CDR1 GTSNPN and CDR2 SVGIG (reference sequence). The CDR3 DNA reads TGTGCCTGGAGTCCGGGACTAACCACAGATACGCAGTATTTT. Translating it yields CAWSPGLTTDTQYF.

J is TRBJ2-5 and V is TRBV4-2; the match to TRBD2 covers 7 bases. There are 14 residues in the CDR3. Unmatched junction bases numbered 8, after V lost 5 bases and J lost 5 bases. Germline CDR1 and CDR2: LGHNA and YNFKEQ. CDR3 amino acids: CASSVRRGGETQYF. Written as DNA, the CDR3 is TGTGCCAGCAGCGTTCGTCGGGGAGGGGAGACCCAGTACTTC.

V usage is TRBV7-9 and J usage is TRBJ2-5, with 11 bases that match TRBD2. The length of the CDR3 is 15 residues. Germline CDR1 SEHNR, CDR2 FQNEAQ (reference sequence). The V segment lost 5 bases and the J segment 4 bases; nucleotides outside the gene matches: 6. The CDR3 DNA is TGTGCCAGCAGCCCGACTAGCGGGGAGCGAGAGACCCAGTACTTC. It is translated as CASSPTSGERETQYF.